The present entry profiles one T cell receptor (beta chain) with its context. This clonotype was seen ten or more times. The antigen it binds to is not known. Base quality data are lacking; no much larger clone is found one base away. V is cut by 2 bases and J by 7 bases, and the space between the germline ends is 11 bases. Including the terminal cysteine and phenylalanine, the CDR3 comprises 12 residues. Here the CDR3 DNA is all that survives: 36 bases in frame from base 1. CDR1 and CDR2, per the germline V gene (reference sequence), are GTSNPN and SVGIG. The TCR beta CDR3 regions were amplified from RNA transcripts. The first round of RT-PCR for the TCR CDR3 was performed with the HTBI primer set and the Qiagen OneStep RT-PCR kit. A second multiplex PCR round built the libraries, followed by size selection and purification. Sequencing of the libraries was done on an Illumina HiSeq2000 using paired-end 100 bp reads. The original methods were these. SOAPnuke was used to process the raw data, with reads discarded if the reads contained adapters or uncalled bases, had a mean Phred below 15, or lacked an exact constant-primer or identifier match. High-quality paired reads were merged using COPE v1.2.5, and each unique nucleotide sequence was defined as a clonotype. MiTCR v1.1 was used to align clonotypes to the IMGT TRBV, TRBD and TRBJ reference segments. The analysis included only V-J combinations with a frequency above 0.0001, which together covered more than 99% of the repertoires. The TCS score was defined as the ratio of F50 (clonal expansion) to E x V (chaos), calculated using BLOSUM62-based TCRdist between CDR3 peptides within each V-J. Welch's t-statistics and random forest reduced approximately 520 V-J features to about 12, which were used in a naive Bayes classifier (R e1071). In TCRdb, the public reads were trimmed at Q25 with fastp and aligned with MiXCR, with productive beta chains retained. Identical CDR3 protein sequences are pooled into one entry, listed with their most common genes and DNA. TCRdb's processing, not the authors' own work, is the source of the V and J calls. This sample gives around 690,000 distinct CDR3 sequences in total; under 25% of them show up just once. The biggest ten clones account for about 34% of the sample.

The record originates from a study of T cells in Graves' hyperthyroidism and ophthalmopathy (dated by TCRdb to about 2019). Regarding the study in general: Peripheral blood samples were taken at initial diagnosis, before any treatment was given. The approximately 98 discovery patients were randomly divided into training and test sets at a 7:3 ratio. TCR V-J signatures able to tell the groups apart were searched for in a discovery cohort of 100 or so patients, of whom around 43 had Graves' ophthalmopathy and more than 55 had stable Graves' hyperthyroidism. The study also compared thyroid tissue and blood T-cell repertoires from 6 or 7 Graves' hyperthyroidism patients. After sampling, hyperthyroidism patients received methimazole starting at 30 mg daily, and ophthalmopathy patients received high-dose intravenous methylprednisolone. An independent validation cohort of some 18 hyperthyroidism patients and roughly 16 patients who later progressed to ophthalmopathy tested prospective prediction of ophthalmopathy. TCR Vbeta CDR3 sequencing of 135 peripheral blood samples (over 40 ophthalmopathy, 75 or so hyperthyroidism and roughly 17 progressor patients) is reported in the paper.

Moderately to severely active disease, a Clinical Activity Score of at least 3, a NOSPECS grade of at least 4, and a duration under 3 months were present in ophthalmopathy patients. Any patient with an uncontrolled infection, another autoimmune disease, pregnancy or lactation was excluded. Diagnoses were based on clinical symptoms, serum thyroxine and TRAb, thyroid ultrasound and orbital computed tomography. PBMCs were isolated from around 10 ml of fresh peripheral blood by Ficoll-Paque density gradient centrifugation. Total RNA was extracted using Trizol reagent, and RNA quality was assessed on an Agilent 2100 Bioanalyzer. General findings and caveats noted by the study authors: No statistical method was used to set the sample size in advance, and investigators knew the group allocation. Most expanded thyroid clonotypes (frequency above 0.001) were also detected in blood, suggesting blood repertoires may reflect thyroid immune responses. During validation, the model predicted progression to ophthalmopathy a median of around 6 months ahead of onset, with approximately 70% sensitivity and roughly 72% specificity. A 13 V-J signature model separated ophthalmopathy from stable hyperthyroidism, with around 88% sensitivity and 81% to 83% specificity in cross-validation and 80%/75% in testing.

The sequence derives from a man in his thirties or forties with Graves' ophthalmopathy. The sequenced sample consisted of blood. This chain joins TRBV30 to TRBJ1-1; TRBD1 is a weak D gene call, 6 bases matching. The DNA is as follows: TGTGCCTGGAGTAGCGACAGGTTTGAAGCTTTCTTT. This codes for CAWSSDRFEAFF.